One and the same sample provided the 28 T cell receptor beta chains below, sequenced in a study of T cell responses to AZD1222 COVID-19 vaccine. Assay used: immunoSEQ multiplex PCR; TCRdb lists only in-frame clones, some missing. The table shows around 150,000 clones, with approximately 89% occurring only once. Sequencing was performed on peripheral blood, taken 28 days after the second AZD1222 dose. These receptors were collected from an adult who received the AZD1222 COVID-19 vaccine.

The chain recombines TRBV27 with TRBJ2-7; D not certain. The CDR3 runs to 14 residues. Germline assignment: CDR1 MNHEY and CDR2 SMNVEV (reference sequence). V was pared by 4 bases and J by 1 base, with 11 bases between. The CDR3 protein is CASSSPDTSYEQYF. The DNA for the CDR3 is TGTGCCAGCAGTTCCCCAGACACATCCTACGAGCAGTACTTC.

The chain links TRBV9 to TRBJ2-7; D may be TRBD1 or TRBD2 (6 bases each). In germline, CDR1 is SGDLS, CDR2 YYNGEE. The germline V and J ends were trimmed by 3 bases and 6 bases, with 10 bases remaining between them. The length of the CDR3 is 12 residues. In DNA form, the CDR3 reads TGTGCCAGCAGCGGGGGGGCCCCCGAGCAGTACTTC. It translates to CASSGGAPEQYF.

This clone was seen only a few times. The chain combines TRBV5-6 with TRBJ2-7; D perhaps matches TRBD1 (6 bases). Germline V CDR1 and CDR2: SGHDT, YYEEEE. This CDR3 has 15 amino acids. V shed 2 bases and J shed 6 bases, with 18 bases lying between them. CDR3 sequence: CASSLTGSTTLEQYF. CDR3 in DNA: TGTGCCAGCAGCTTAACAGGGTCAACAACGCTCGAGCAGTACTTC.

CDR3 sequence reads: CASSGGQGETEAFF. In nucleotides, the CDR3 is TGTGCCAGCAGCGGGGGACAAGGAGAGACTGAAGCTTTCTTT. V gene TRBV7-9 combines with J gene TRBJ1-1, with a tentative D call TRBD1 (6 bases). Deletions cut 5 bases from V and 5 bases from J, with 15 bases between. From germline, CDR1 is SEHNR and CDR2 FQNEAQ (reference sequence). This CDR3 region has 14 residues. Full variable domain (remainder filled in from reference TRBV7-9 and TRBJ1-1): DTGVSQNPRHKITKRGQNVTFRCDPISEHNRLYWYRQTLGQGPEFLTYFQNEAQLEKSRLLSDRFSAERPKGSFSTLEIQRTEQGDSAMYLCASSGGQGETEAFFGQGTRLTVV.

The V call is TRBV12-3 or TRBV12-4, the J call TRBJ1-2; D remains unclear. The CDR3 has 12 residues. Trimming took 6 bases from V and 8 from J, leaving 13 bases between them. The CDR3 loop reads CASSPPISGYTF. The CDR3 DNA reads TGTGCCAGCAGCCCCCCGATTTCAGGCTACACCTTC.

The J gene is TRBJ2-7, the V gene TRBV13, with 10 bases that match TRBD2. Germline values: CDR1 PRHDT, CDR2 FYEKMQ (reference sequence). CDR3 size: 15 residues. The junction had 11 bases not matched to a gene; V was cut back by 5 bases and J by 7 bases. DNA of the CDR3: TGTGCCAGCAGCCCCCGACTAGCGGGCCGTCAGGAGCAGTACTTC. Residues: CASSPRLAGRQEQYF.

This clone has a single count. The V and J genes are TRBV2 and TRBJ2-5, with 10 bases identical to TRBD1. The CDR3 length is 15 residues. Germline V gene sequence: CDR1 SNHLY, CDR2 FYNNEI. With V trimmed by 5 bases and J by 2 bases, 5 bases remained unmatched. The CDR3 spells CASSPDRGRQETQYF. CDR3 nucleotide sequence: TGTGCCAGCAGTCCTGACAGGGGGCGGCAAGAGACCCAGTACTTC.

This rearrangement joins TRBV6-6 to TRBJ1-2, with D possibly being TRBD1 (6 bases). CDR3 length: 15 residues. CDR1 and CDR2 (germline): MNHNY, SVGAGI (reference sequence). V dropped 5 bases and J dropped 3 bases, with 16 bases sitting between them. CDR3 DNA: TGTGCCAGCAGTCCCCAGGGGCACGGCTACTATGGCTACACCTTC. Protein sequence: CASSPQGHGYYGYTF.

V usage is TRBV4-3 and J usage is TRBJ2-7; TRBD2 agrees at 8 bases. Germline CDR1 LGHNA, CDR2 YSLEER. Trimming cost V 0 bases and J 4 bases; bases outside gene matches: 8. This CDR3 comprises 16 residues. The CDR3 reads CASSQDNLGGGYEQYF. The DNA of the CDR3 is TGCGCCAGCAGCCAAGATAATCTTGGCGGGGGGTACGAGCAGTACTTC.

This chain joins TRBV27 and TRBJ2-1; 9 bases are shared with TRBD2. Germline values: CDR1 MNHEY, CDR2 SMNVEV (reference sequence). Trimming took 5 bases from V and 10 from J; bases not matched to a gene: 6. The CDR3 has 13 residues. CDR3 amino acids: CASSRRGGGEQFF. The CDR3 region has the DNA TGTGCCAGCAGTCGGCGGGGGGGAGGCGAGCAGTTCTTC.

The chain is built from TRBV19 and TRBJ1-2, with a tentative D call TRBD1 (5 bases). CDR3 size: 16 residues. Trimming cost V 7 bases and J 4 bases, with 22 bases left between them. The germline CDR1 and CDR2 sequences are LNHDA and SQIVND (reference sequence). The CDR3 bases are TGTGCCAGTACGCAGTATACCGGGGAGAGGGGCTATGGCTACACCTTC. Translated, it gives CASTQYTGERGYGYTF.

The V and J genes are TRBV19 and TRBJ2-2, with TRBD2 as a possible D gene (5 bases). V lost 0 bases and J 3 bases, leaving 11 bases between the germline ends. This CDR3 contains 16 residues. From germline, CDR1 is LNHDA and CDR2 SQIVND (reference sequence). CDR3: CASSIEKQRDTGELFF. DNA of the CDR3: TGTGCCAGTAGTATAGAGAAGCAGAGGGACACCGGGGAGCTGTTTTTT.

This chain links TRBV4-3 with TRBJ1-2, with TRBD1 matching over 9 bases. The CDR3 runs 17 residues. After removal of 1 base from V and 2 bases from J, the junction contained 8 bases not matched to a gene. Looked up from germline, CDR1 is LGHNA and CDR2 is YSLEER. Here the CDR3 DNA reads TGCGCCAGCAGCCAAGGCTTGCCCGGGACAGGGAACTATGGCTACACCTTC. It codes for CASSQGLPGTGNYGYTF.

This clone was observed once. The chain carries TRBV13 and TRBJ1-1; 8 bases agree with TRBD1. CDR1 is PRHDT, CDR2 FYEKMQ, per germline (reference sequence). The CDR3 covers 13 residues. V lost 4 bases, J lost 6 bases, and 4 bases stayed unmatched. CDR3 in DNA: TGTGCCAGCAGCTACAGGGGGTTAGCTGAAGCTTTCTTT. It specifies CASSYRGLAEAFF. The full variable domain, with the rest looked up from reference TRBV13 and TRBJ1-1, is AAGVIQSPRHLIKEKRETATLKCYPIPRHDTVYWYQQGPGQDPQFLISFYEKMQSDKGSIPDRFSAQQFSDYHSELNMSSLELGDSALYFCASSYRGLAEAFFGQGTRLTVV.

V usage is TRBV14 and J usage is TRBJ1-6; TRBD1 matches 12 bases. Trimming cost V 0 bases and J 10 bases; bases outside gene matches: 4. The germline V gene encodes CDR1 SGHDN and CDR2 FVKESK. This CDR3 is 16 amino acids long. CDR3 DNA: TGTGCCAGCAGCCAAGATCGGGACAGGGGGCTCTCACCCCTCCACTTT. Translated: CASSQDRDRGLSPLHF.

V and J are TRBV27 and TRBJ1-4, with D tentatively TRBD1 (5 bases). Trimming shortened V by 6 bases and J by 4 bases, and 15 bases separated the two germline ends. CDR1 is MNHEY and CDR2 is SMNVEV in the germline V gene (reference sequence). The CDR3 contains 15 residues. The CDR3 nucleotides are TGTGCCAGCAGCCTGGAGGGGCGAGGTAATGAAAAACTGTTTTTT. Protein product: CASSLEGRGNEKLFF.

The rearrangement joins TRBV29-1 to TRBJ1-1, with 8 bases fitting TRBD1. This CDR3 spans 13 amino acids. V was clipped by 4 bases and J by 6 bases; unmatched bases: 7. Germline lookup yields CDR1 SQVTM and CDR2 ANQGSEA. CDR3 protein: CSVATGEWAEAFF. In DNA form, the CDR3 reads TGCAGCGTTGCGACAGGGGAATGGGCTGAAGCTTTCTTT.

The CDR3 DNA sequence: TGTGCCAGCATATTTAGCCAGACAAGCAATCAGCCCCAGCATTTT. Translated: CASIFSQTSNQPQHF. The chain joins TRBV2 to TRBJ1-5, with D unclear. The CDR3 sequence is 15 residues long. Germline V CDR1 and CDR2: SNHLY, FYNNEI. V shed 7 bases and J shed 1 base, with 14 bases lying between them.

The chain recombines TRBV7-6 with TRBJ1-2; 11 bases are a match to TRBD1. V was clipped by 6 bases and J by 8 bases; unmatched bases: 11. Germline values: CDR1 SGHVS, CDR2 FNYEAQ. CDR3 length: 15 residues. CDR3 nucleotides: TGTGCCAGCAGTTCCGGACAGGGGGCGCAGAGGGGCTACACCTTC. This gives the protein CASSSGQGAQRGYTF.

A single count supports this clone. CDR3 sequence (DNA): TGTGCCAGCAGTAGAAAGGGTATCTCTGGAAACACCATATATTTT. Translation: CASSRKGISGNTIYF. The chain links TRBV6-5 to TRBJ1-3; D remains ambiguous. The length of the CDR3 is 15 residues. Germline CDR1 reads MNHEY; CDR2 reads SVGAGI. The ends were cut back, 5 bases at V and 0 bases at J, with 11 bases in the middle.

This clone was detected once. CDR3 in amino acids: CASSFPGTSTNEQFF. The DNA for the CDR3 is TGTGCCAGCAGCTTCCCCGGGACTAGCACCAATGAGCAGTTCTTC. V gene TRBV7-3 combines with J gene TRBJ2-1, with 9 bases identical to TRBD2. This CDR3 spans 15 amino acids. CDR1 and CDR2 (germline): SGHTA, FQGTGA. V gave up 3 bases and J gave up 6 bases; unmatched junction bases: 6.

The chain carries TRBV6-5 and TRBJ2-2, with D hard to call. Germline V CDR1 and CDR2: MNHEY, SVGAGI. V lost 3 bases to trimming and J lost 4 bases, with 9 bases between them. This CDR3 has 14 residues. CDR3 bases: TGTGCCAGCAGTTATCGCCCAGTCACCGGGGAGCTGTTTTTT. This gives the protein CASSYRPVTGELFF.

This clone was recorded only once. This CDR3 is CSIRTGTSGSHEQFF. The CDR3 DNA is TGCAGCATCCGAACCGGGACTAGCGGGAGCCATGAGCAGTTCTTC. V usage is TRBV29-1 and J usage is TRBJ2-1; 14 bases line up with TRBD2. Unmatched junction bases numbered 11, after V lost 8 bases and J lost 8 bases. This CDR3 has 15 residues. Germline V gene data show CDR1 as SQVTM and CDR2 as ANQGSEA.

The chain joins TRBV7-3 to TRBJ1-1; D not certain. Trimming left V 5 bases short and J 5 bases short, with 12 bases between. The CDR3 length is 13 residues. Germline lookup yields CDR1 SGHTA and CDR2 FQGTGA. The CDR3 DNA follows: TGTGCCAGCAGCGAACAGTCTAGAACTGAAGCTTTCTTT. Translating gives CASSEQSRTEAFF.

The chain's CDR3 is CASSLAAGGHLHEQFF. In nucleotides, the CDR3 is TGTGCCAGCAGCTTGGCCGCGGGGGGCCATCTCCATGAGCAGTTCTTC. The J gene is TRBJ2-1, the V gene TRBV5-6, with 8 positions matching TRBD2. The germline V gene has CDR1 SGHDT and CDR2 YYEEEE. The CDR3 sequence is 16 residues long. Unmatched junction bases numbered 10, after V lost 0 bases and J lost 8 bases.

V usage is TRBV11-2 and J usage is TRBJ2-2, with D unresolved. Germline V gives CDR1 SGHAT, CDR2 FQNNGV. Trimming shortened V by 5 bases and J by 4 bases, and 14 bases separated the two germline ends. CDR3 length equals 15 residues. The CDR3 DNA reads TGTGCCAGCAGCATTATGGGTCGGTCCACCGGGGAGCTGTTTTTT. It yields the protein CASSIMGRSTGELFF.

The J gene is TRBJ2-2, the V gene TRBV10-2; maybe TRBD2 (6 bases). This CDR3 is built from 16 residues. The germline CDR1 and CDR2 sequences are WSHSY and SAAADI. Trimming removed 5 bases from V and 2 bases from J, with 15 bases in between. The CDR3 is CASSLIPGLNTGELFF. The CDR3 DNA sequence: TGCGCCAGCAGTCTAATACCGGGACTCAACACCGGGGAGCTGTTTTTT.

The chain carries TRBV7-9 and TRBJ1-6, with TRBD1 matching over 7 bases. V dropped 4 bases and J dropped 7; count of bases not matched to a gene: 4. Germline-derived CDR1 and CDR2 are SEHNR and FQNEAQ (reference sequence). The CDR3 extends over 14 amino acids. The CDR3 protein is CASSSQGGNSPLHF. Written as DNA, the CDR3 is TGTGCCAGCAGCTCCCAGGGGGGAAATTCACCCCTCCACTTT.